Listed below are T cell receptor beta chains from one sample, sequenced in a study of T cells in Graves' hyperthyroidism and ophthalmopathy. TCRdb re-called the multiplex PCR reads with MiXCR, one entry per CDR3 protein. This sample carries hundreds of thousands of distinct CDR3 sequences, roughly a third of them seen once, and the ten largest clones take around 29%. Sequences were obtained from blood. The receptors come from a middle-aged woman with Graves' hyperthyroidism. Each CDR3 is given with its conserved first and last residue. Fields, in order: D gene, J gene, clone size, V gene, CDR3 DNA, CDR3 protein. The D gene is left open where the match is weak. Only part of the rows carry a size: once, few, many, or a class if the clone is expanded.

D: -
J: TRBJ2-7
size: many
V: TRBV6-5
DNA: TGTGCCAGCAGACAACAGGACTACGAGCAGTACTTC
CDR3: CASRQQDYEQYF

D: TRBD1
J: TRBJ1-2
size: -
V: TRBV14
DNA: TGTGCCAGCAGCCAAGGGTACGGGACAGGGGCGGCTGGGGGCTACACCTTC
CDR3: CASSQGYGTGAAGGYTF

D: TRBD2
J: TRBJ2-7
size: -
V: TRBV4-3
DNA: TGCGCCAGCAGCCAAGATCATACTTGGACTAGCGGGGTGAAATTC
CDR3: CASSQDHTWTSGVKF

D: -
J: TRBJ2-7
size: -
V: TRBV6-1
DNA: TGTGCCAGCAGTGAGGTGGCAGAAATAACCTACGAGCAGTACTTC
CDR3: CASSEVAEITYEQYF

D: TRBD2
J: TRBJ2-7
size: -
V: TRBV14
DNA: TGTGCCAGCAGCCAAGCTCCTAGCGGCCCCTACGAGCAGTACTTC
CDR3: CASSQAPSGPYEQYF

D: -
J: TRBJ2-7
size: many
V: TRBV15
DNA: TGTGCCACCAGCAGAGATAGATGGGACACCCGCTACGAGCAGTACTTC
CDR3: CATSRDRWDTRYEQYF

D: -
J: TRBJ1-1
size: few
V: TRBV7-2
DNA: TGTGCCAGCAGCTTAGCGCGAAACAGCATGAACACTGAAGCTTTCTTT
CDR3: CASSLARNSMNTEAFF

D: TRBD1
J: TRBJ2-7
size: -
V: TRBV25-1
DNA: TGTGCTCCGATTGGGACAGGGAAGAACGAGCAGTACTTC
CDR3: CAPIGTGKNEQYF

D: -
J: TRBJ2-2
size: few
V: TRBV15
DNA: TGTGCCACCAGCAGAGTGATGACCGGGGAGCTGTTTTTT
CDR3: CATSRVMTGELFF

D: TRBD1
J: TRBJ1-5
size: many
V: TRBV20-1
DNA: TGCAGTGCGTTGACCGGGACAGGGGAGGCTCAGCCCCAGCATTTT
CDR3: CSALTGTGEAQPQHF

D: -
J: TRBJ2-6
size: many
V: TRBV10-3
DNA: TGTGCCATCAGTGAGGCCGCTGGGGCCAACGTCCTGACTTTC
CDR3: CAISEAAGANVLTF

D: TRBD1
J: TRBJ1-6
size: few
V: TRBV5-6
DNA: TGTGCCAGCAGCTCCGGGACAGGGCGCTATTATAATTCACCCCTCCACTTT
CDR3: CASSSGTGRYYNSPLHF

D: TRBD1
J: TRBJ2-7
size: few
V: TRBV6-2/TRBV6-3
DNA: TGTGCCAGCAGACGAACAGGGGGCGATCGATACGAGCAGTACTTC
CDR3: CASRRTGGDRYEQYF

D: TRBD1
J: TRBJ1-5
size: many
V: TRBV7-2
DNA: TGTGCCAGCAGTCAAACAGGGGATCAGCCCCAGCATTTT
CDR3: CASSQTGDQPQHF

D: TRBD1
J: TRBJ1-1
size: few
V: TRBV6-1
DNA: TGTGCCAGCAGTCAGATGACAGGGGGAAACACTGAAGCTTTCTTT
CDR3: CASSQMTGGNTEAFF

D: -
J: TRBJ1-2
size: -
V: TRBV10-3
DNA: TGTGACATCAGTGAGAGGGACGCAAGGGACGGCTACACCTTC
CDR3: CDISERDARDGYTF

D: -
J: TRBJ2-5
size: few
V: TRBV7-2
DNA: TGTGCCAGCAGCTTAGGGCAGGGGAGGACCCAGTACTTC
CDR3: CASSLGQGRTQYF

D: TRBD1
J: TRBJ2-7
size: many
V: TRBV10-3
DNA: TGTGCCATCAGTGATCGGCCCCCGGGACAGGGAGGATACGAGCAGTACTTC
CDR3: CAISDRPPGQGGYEQYF

D: -
J: TRBJ1-1
size: few
V: TRBV10-3
DNA: TGTGCCAGCAGTTCCCGGACACTTTTAAACACTGAAGCTTTCTTT
CDR3: CASSSRTLLNTEAFF

D: -
J: TRBJ2-7
size: many
V: TRBV7-2
DNA: TGTGCCAGCAGCCCCCGATATTACACCTACGAGCAGTACTTC
CDR3: CASSPRYYTYEQYF

D: -
J: TRBJ1-6
size: many
V: TRBV7-2
DNA: TGTGCCAGCAGCTTAGCCGATCGAGAAAAGCATTCACCCCTCCACTTT
CDR3: CASSLADREKHSPLHF

D: TRBD1
J: TRBJ1-2
size: few
V: TRBV6-5
DNA: TGTGCCAGCAGTTACTTTCGGACAGGGACTAACTATGGCTACACCTTC
CDR3: CASSYFRTGTNYGYTF

D: TRBD1
J: TRBJ1-4
size: few
V: TRBV9
DNA: TGTGCCAGCAGCGTAGCAGGGGGGCGGAAACTGTTTTTT
CDR3: CASSVAGGRKLFF

D: TRBD1
J: TRBJ1-2
size: many
V: TRBV19
DNA: TGTGCCAGTAGAACAGGGGGCGACTATGGCTACACCTTC
CDR3: CASRTGGDYGYTF

D: -
J: TRBJ1-1
size: many
V: TRBV7-3
DNA: TGTGCCAGCAGCCTCGGGACCACGGTGGCCACTGAAGCTTTCTTT
CDR3: CASSLGTTVATEAFF

D: TRBD2
J: TRBJ2-7
size: many
V: TRBV7-2
DNA: TGTGCCAGCAGGGATAGCGGGGGGAGGTACGAGCAGTACTTC
CDR3: CASRDSGGRYEQYF

D: -
J: TRBJ1-1
size: few
V: TRBV6-5
DNA: TGTGCCAGCAGTTACCTAGGAGTAGGGATAGACACTGAAGCTTTCTTT
CDR3: CASSYLGVGIDTEAFF

D: -
J: TRBJ2-2
size: -
V: TRBV2
DNA: TGTGCCAGCAGTGAACGGTATTTAGGGGAGCTGTTTTTT
CDR3: CASSERYLGELFF

D: -
J: TRBJ1-1
size: -
V: TRBV12-3/TRBV12-4
DNA: TGTGCCAGCAACCTCCACCGGAACACTGAAGCTTTCTTT
CDR3: CASNLHRNTEAFF

D: TRBD1
J: TRBJ1-5
size: -
V: TRBV10-3
DNA: TGTGCCAGCAGTTTATGGGGACAGGACAATCAGCCCCAGCATTTT
CDR3: CASSLWGQDNQPQHF

D: -
J: TRBJ1-2
size: -
V: TRBV19
DNA: TGTGCCAGTAACCTGGGGTGGAACTATGGCTACACCTTC
CDR3: CASNLGWNYGYTF

D: TRBD1
J: TRBJ2-7
size: -
V: TRBV12-3/TRBV12-4
DNA: TGTGCCAGCAGTCCTCAGCCGGGACAGAGGTACGAGCAGTACTTC
CDR3: CASSPQPGQRYEQYF

D: TRBD1
J: TRBJ1-1
size: few
V: TRBV7-2
DNA: TGTGCCAGCAGCCAAGATCCTACCGGACAGGGGGAAGGTAGCACTGAAGCTTTCTTT
CDR3: CASSQDPTGQGEGSTEAFF

D: -
J: TRBJ2-5
size: -
V: TRBV4-3
DNA: TGCGCCAGCAGCCAAGATATATCATGGTTAGGGACCCAGTACTTC
CDR3: CASSQDISWLGTQYF

D: -
J: TRBJ1-2
size: -
V: TRBV28
DNA: TGTGCCAGCAGACAGGAGGACTATGGCTACACCTTC
CDR3: CASRQEDYGYTF

D: -
J: TRBJ2-7
size: -
V: TRBV24-1
DNA: TGTGCCACCAGCTCCGGGACCCACTACGAGCAGTACTTC
CDR3: CATSSGTHYEQYF

D: -
J: TRBJ1-6
size: many
V: TRBV14
DNA: TGTGCCAGCAGCCAAGCTGTTAGGAATTCACCCCTCCACTTT
CDR3: CASSQAVRNSPLHF

D: TRBD2
J: TRBJ2-3
size: -
V: TRBV7-2
DNA: TGTGCCGGCAACGATCGGACTAGCAGGAAAGATACGCAGTATTTT
CDR3: CAGNDRTSRKDTQYF

D: -
J: TRBJ1-5
size: few
V: TRBV12-3/TRBV12-4
DNA: TGTGCCAGCAGTTGGAGGTTCGCCAATCAGCCCCAGCATTTT
CDR3: CASSWRFANQPQHF

D: -
J: TRBJ1-3
size: few
V: TRBV7-8
DNA: TGTGCCAGCAGCTTAGTCTTACAGGTCGCTGGAAACACCATATATTTT
CDR3: CASSLVLQVAGNTIYF

D: -
J: TRBJ1-3
size: many
V: TRBV19
DNA: TGTGCCAGTAGTCGCGGGAGAAACACCATATATTTT
CDR3: CASSRGRNTIYF

D: TRBD2
J: TRBJ2-7
size: -
V: TRBV7-2
DNA: TGTGCCAGCAGCGGCTGGGACTACTCCTACGAGCAGTACTTC
CDR3: CASSGWDYSYEQYF

D: -
J: TRBJ1-1
size: many
V: TRBV7-9
DNA: TGTGCCAGCAGCTTAGAGTCAGGTCGAGTCTTT
CDR3: CASSLESGRVF

D: TRBD1
J: TRBJ1-4
size: -
V: TRBV11-3
DNA: TGTGCCAGCAGCCTTCAACAGGGGACTTCTTTGTTTTTT
CDR3: CASSLQQGTSLFF

D: TRBD1
J: TRBJ1-5
size: -
V: TRBV24-1
DNA: TGTGCCACCAGTGAGACAGGGGGGCGTCAGCCCCAGCATTTT
CDR3: CATSETGGRQPQHF

D: -
J: TRBJ2-5
size: -
V: TRBV7-2
DNA: TGTGCCAGCACGCCTCAGGAGGTCTCTTCCCCCGGAGACTTC
CDR3: CASTPQEVSSPGDF

D: -
J: TRBJ2-3
size: -
V: TRBV10-3
DNA: TGTGCCGGGCAGAGCACAGATACGCAGTATTTT
CDR3: CAGQSTDTQYF

D: -
J: TRBJ1-2
size: many
V: TRBV2
DNA: TGTGCCAGCAAGAGGGGACGTGACTATGGCTACACCTTC
CDR3: CASKRGRDYGYTF

D: TRBD2
J: TRBJ2-5
size: many
V: TRBV10-3
DNA: TGTGCCATCAGTTTCCTGCCCAGCGGGAGTGGTCAAGAGACCCAGTACTTC
CDR3: CAISFLPSGSGQETQYF

D: TRBD1
J: TRBJ1-1
size: once
V: TRBV7-6
DNA: TGTGCCAGCAGCTCTGGACAGGGGCGGGTATCAGCTTTCTTT
CDR3: CASSSGQGRVSAFF

D: -
J: TRBJ2-2
size: many
V: TRBV10-1
DNA: TGCGCCAGCAGTGACAGGGTCGTTGGGAAGGAGCTGTTTTTT
CDR3: CASSDRVVGKELFF

D: TRBD1
J: TRBJ1-2
size: -
V: TRBV7-2
DNA: TGCGCCAGCAGCCATCCACCTTCCGGGACAGGGGACTATGGCTACACCTTC
CDR3: CASSHPPSGTGDYGYTF

D: TRBD1
J: TRBJ1-2
size: -
V: TRBV7-2
DNA: TGTGCCAGCAGTTTAAACAGGGGGGGGAACTATGGCTACACCTTC
CDR3: CASSLNRGGNYGYTF

D: -
J: TRBJ1-5
size: -
V: TRBV2
DNA: TGTGCCAGCAGTGCACAGGGTTGGTCTCAGCCCCAGCATTTT
CDR3: CASSAQGWSQPQHF

D: -
J: TRBJ2-2
size: -
V: TRBV10-3
DNA: TGTGCCAGCAGTAGCTGGGGACGGACCGGGGAGCTGTTTTTT
CDR3: CASSSWGRTGELFF

D: -
J: TRBJ1-2
size: many
V: TRBV6-5
DNA: TGTGCCAGCAGTTCCGTCTCCTATGGCTACACCTTC
CDR3: CASSSVSYGYTF

D: TRBD1
J: TRBJ2-6
size: -
V: TRBV6-1
DNA: TGTGCCAGCAGTCCGGGACAGGGGGCAGGTGGGGCCAACGTCCTGACTTTC
CDR3: CASSPGQGAGGANVLTF